This T cell receptor (beta chain) was sequenced for a study of OX40 agonist ivuxolimab in advanced cancers. Overall study context: The diagnoses of dose-escalation patients were hepatocellular carcinoma, melanoma, renal cell or head and neck cancer. Earlier treatment with anti-PD-1, anti-PD-L1 or anti-CTLA-4 was permitted, and around 36% had received some. General observations from the study: Compared with others, partial responders at 0.1-3.0 mg/kg displayed clonal expansion among the lowest. On average, CD8+ T cells showed a greater number of expanded clones than CD4+.

To note about this clone: Its antigen is undetermined.

The germline V gene encodes CDR1 SNHLY and CDR2 FYNNEI. V lost 10 bases and J lost 8; bases outside the gene matches: 16. This CDR3 region has 15 residues. This table comes from immunoSEQ multiplex PCR, and its TCRdb copy is limited to in-frame clones, with some not included. In the table there are fewer than 65,000 clones, approximately 87% of which are singletons. The TCR originated in an adult with an advanced solid tumor such as melanoma, head and neck, liver or kidney cancer. This chain joins TRBV2 and TRBJ1-2; 10 bases agree with TRBD1. Here the sequenced sample was CD4+ or CD8+ T cells sorted from blood, taken in a trial of the OX40 agonist ivuxolimab. The CDR3 DNA sequence: TGTGCCACGGCCGGGACAGGGGCCCCCACGAGGGGCTACACCTTC. Its protein is CATAGTGAPTRGYTF.